This T cell receptor (beta chain) was identified during a study of blood T cell repertoires in COVID-19. Study information: Whether acute or convalescent, the COVID-19 samples came from the United States, Italy and Spain.

Original processing notes: Using reference gene primer amplification, nucleated cell counts were estimated. Measured with immunoSEQ multiplex PCR; TCRdb has only the in-frame clones, and not every one. V and J calls and clone size are as listed in that table; D and trimming were resolved from the DNA. Seen here are about 300,000 clones, about four fifths observed once, and the top ten hold approximately 10%. This clone was counted only a few times. The specimen was peripheral blood. The TCR originated in a woman in her fifties or sixties who had recovered from COVID-19.

The CDR3 loop is CATSAPGTSYNEQFF. DNA for the CDR3: TGTGCCACCAGTGCCCCCGGGACTTCTTACAATGAGCAGTTCTTC. The genes are TRBV24-1 and TRBJ2-1; a weak D match, TRBD2 (6 bases). Between the trimmed V and J ends, which lost 5 bases and 4 bases, there was a span of 14 bases. This CDR3 has 15 residues. From germline, CDR1 is KGHDR and CDR2 SFDVKD.